Listed below are T cell receptor beta chains from one sample, sequenced in a study of cytomegalovirus exposure and HLA in healthy donors. Sequencing was performed with immunoSEQ multiplex PCR; in TCRdb, only in-frame clones are kept and a portion is missing. The sample consists of roughly 190,000 clones, almost 75% of them appearing once. Sequencing input: PBMCs. The receptor source for this set is a young woman in good health and CMV-seropositive. CDR3s include the opening cysteine and the closing phenylalanine or tryptophan. A D gene is named only where the DNA matches it firmly. Size values are once, few and many counts, or a class for expanded clones, and some rows have none.

abundance,d_gene,j_gene,len,v_gene,CDR3aa,CDR3nt
.,.,TRBJ1-5,14,TRBV6-1,CASSGGLEYQPQHF,TGTGCCAGCAGTGGCGGACTGGAGTATCAGCCCCAGCATTTT
.,.,TRBJ2-1,16,TRBV25-1,CASSELPSRTYNEQFF,TGTGCCAGCAGTGAATTGCCTAGCCGTACCTACAATGAGCAGTTCTTC
.,.,TRBJ2-3,13,TRBV6-6,CASTRDSTDTQYF,TGTGCCAGCACCAGGGACTCCACAGATACGCAGTATTTT
.,TRBD1,TRBJ1-1,15,TRBV5-1,CASSTGGQGNTEAFF,TGCGCCAGCTCTACCGGGGGACAGGGGAACACTGAAGCTTTCTTT
.,TRBD1,TRBJ2-5,16,TRBV7-9,CSSSFLGQGPGGTQYF,TGTTCCAGCAGCTTTCTTGGACAGGGGCCCGGGGGGACCCAGTACTTC
.,.,TRBJ2-7,17,TRBV5-1,CASRSGGSREMYYEQYF,TGCGCCAGCAGGTCGGGTGGCTCCCGGGAGATGTACTACGAGCAGTACTTC
.,.,TRBJ2-7,13,TRBV27,CASSFSEGSEQYF,TGTGCCAGCAGTTTTTCGGAGGGGTCTGAGCAGTACTTC
.,.,TRBJ1-5,14,TRBV28,CASSLGTREKVAHF,TGTGCCAGCAGTTTGGGGACACGGGAAAAGGTAGCGCATTTT
.,TRBD2,TRBJ2-7,14,TRBV5-4,CASSLGTRKYEQYF,TGTGCCAGCAGCTTGGGGACTAGGAAGTACGAGCAGTACTTC
.,TRBD1,TRBJ2-7,19,TRBV19,CASSRQGDRGQGHYYEQYF,TGTGCCAGTAGCCGACAGGGGGACAGGGGCCAAGGCCACTACTACGAGCAGTACTTC
.,.,TRBJ2-5,11,TRBV20-1,CSAGAGETQYF,TGCAGTGCGGGGGCTGGCGAGACCCAGTACTTC
.,.,TRBJ2-3,16,TRBV27,CASSLSRQAGTDTQYF,TGTGCCAGCAGTTTATCCAGACAGGCCGGCACAGATACGCAGTATTTT
.,TRBD1,TRBJ2-7,14,TRBV19,CASSFTGTGGRQYF,TGTGCCAGTAGTTTCACCGGGACAGGGGGTCGGCAGTACTTC
few,TRBD1,TRBJ1-4,16,TRBV15,CATSGGDRSTNEKLFF,TGTGCCACCAGCGGCGGGGACAGATCAACTAATGAAAAACTGTTTTTT
.,TRBD2,TRBJ2-7,16,TRBV5-1,CASSSTLTSGSYEQYF,TGCGCCAGCAGCTCGACGCTAACTAGCGGCTCCTACGAGCAGTACTTC
once,TRBD2,TRBJ2-1,15,TRBV7-4,CASSLAWAGENEQFF,TGTGCCAGCAGCTTAGCGTGGGCGGGGGAGAATGAGCAGTTCTTC